This TCR beta chain appears in the sequencing data of a study of T cell repertoires in cytomegalovirus infection. Looking at the study overall: Both CMV infection and a matching HLA type were indicated by public TCR beta signatures. Study-wide findings and caveats: Identification of carriers of CMV plus the relevant HLA was performed using cumulative public TCR beta family frequency. HLA-C-restricted CMV clonotypes gave the most frequent clonotype in two of eight donors.

CDR1 is SNHLY and CDR2 is FYNNEI in the germline V gene. The CDR3 covers 18 residues. V was clipped by 6 bases and J by 4 bases; unmatched bases: 17. A word on this clonotype: Antigen specificity is unknown.

TCRdb processed the reads anew with MiXCR; each CDR3 protein has one entry. The sample carries almost 500,000 distinct CDR3 sequences, over 9% recorded once. The sequence derives from a human donor in good health (CMV status not recorded). Some clones in this sample may be carry-over from other donors' samples. The gene calls are TRBV2 and TRBJ2-3, with 9 bases fitting TRBD1. Material: PBMCs. This chain's CDR3 is CASRGTFRDREAPDTQYF. The CDR3 region has the DNA TGTGCCAGCAGGGGGACGTTCCGGGACAGGGAAGCCCCAGATACGCAGTATTTT. Combining the CDR3 with reference TRBV2 and TRBJ2-3 gives the whole variable domain EPEVTQTPSHQVTQMGQEVILRCVPISNHLYFYWYRQILGQKVEFLVSFYNNEISEKSEIFDDQFSVERPDGSNFTLKIRSTKLEDSAMYFCASRGTFRDREAPDTQYFGPGTRLTVL.